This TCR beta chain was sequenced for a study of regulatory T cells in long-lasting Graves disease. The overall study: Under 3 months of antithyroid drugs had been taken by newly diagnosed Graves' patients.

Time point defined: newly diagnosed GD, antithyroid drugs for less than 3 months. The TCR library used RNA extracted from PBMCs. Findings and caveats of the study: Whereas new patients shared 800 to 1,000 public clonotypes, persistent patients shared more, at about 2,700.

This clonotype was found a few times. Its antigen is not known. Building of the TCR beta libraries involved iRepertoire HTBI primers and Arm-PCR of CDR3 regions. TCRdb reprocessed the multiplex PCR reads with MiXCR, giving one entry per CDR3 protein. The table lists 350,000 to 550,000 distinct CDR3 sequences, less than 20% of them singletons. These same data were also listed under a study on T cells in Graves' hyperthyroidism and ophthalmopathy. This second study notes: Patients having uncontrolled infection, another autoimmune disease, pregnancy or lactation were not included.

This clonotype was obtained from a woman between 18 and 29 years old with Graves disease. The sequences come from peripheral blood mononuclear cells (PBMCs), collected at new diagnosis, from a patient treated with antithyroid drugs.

The DNA for the CDR3 is TGTGCCAGCAGCCGAGGAGGGGGTTACACTGAAGCTTTCTTT. Its protein product is CASSRGGGYTEAFF. The chain couples TRBV7-9 to TRBJ1-1, with D possibly matching TRBD1 (6 bases). Between the trimmed V and J ends, which lost 5 bases and 3 bases, there was a span of 13 bases. The CDR3 runs 14 residues. Germline V lookup: CDR1 SEHNR, CDR2 FQNEAQ (reference sequence).